One sample yielded the 6 T cell receptor beta chains listed below, sequenced in a study of T cells in Graves' hyperthyroidism and ophthalmopathy. RNA transcripts provided the source from which TCR beta CDR3 regions were amplified. A set of HTBI primers served as the primers for a first-round RT-PCR of the TCR CDR3. TCRdb re-derived calls from the multiplex PCR reads in MiXCR, one entry per CDR3 protein. This sample has hundreds of thousands of distinct CDR3 sequences, with approximately 13% found just once. The sequencing sample was made of blood. Source of these receptors: a young woman with Graves' hyperthyroidism.

This clonotype was seen many times. The chain joins TRBV7-3 to TRBJ2-3, with a tentative D call TRBD1 (6 bases). V shed 1 base and J shed 4 bases, with 9 bases lying between them. Germline V gene data show CDR1 as SGHTA and CDR2 as FQGTGA. There are 14 residues in the CDR3. The DNA of the CDR3 is TGTGCCAGCAGCTTAAACAGGGATTCAGATACGCAGTATTTT. It yields the protein CASSLNRDSDTQYF. Together with reference TRBV7-3 and TRBJ2-3, the CDR3 gives the full variable domain: GAGVSQTPSNKVTEKGKYVELRCDPISGHTALYWYRQSLGQGPEFLIYFQGTGAADDSGLPNDRFFAVRPEGSVSTLKIQRTERGDSAVYLCASSLNRDSDTQYFGPGTRLTVL.

The chain carries TRBV6-1 and TRBJ1-4; D not resolved. In germline, CDR1 is MNHNS, CDR2 SASEGT. The CDR3 covers 15 residues. Between the trimmed V and J ends, which lost 1 base and 4 bases, there was a span of 10 bases. CDR3 coding DNA: TGTGCCAGCAGTGAAGAGGCAGGATTTAATGAAAAACTGTTTTTT. Residues: CASSEEAGFNEKLFF.

This clonotype was detected ten times or more. This chain links TRBV18 with TRBJ2-1, with 7 bases fitting TRBD2. Germline V lookup: CDR1 KGHSH, CDR2 LQKENI. V dropped 6 bases and J dropped 5; count of bases not matched to a gene: 16. The CDR3 spans 17 residues. The CDR3 reads CASSRRVGLAENNEQFF. CDR3 nucleotides: TGTGCCAGCTCGAGAAGGGTAGGGCTAGCGGAGAACAATGAGCAGTTCTTC.

The chain links TRBV6-1 to TRBJ1-2; 10 bases agree with TRBD1. This CDR3 region has 15 residues. CDR1 is MNHNS and CDR2 is SASEGT in the germline V gene. V lost 5 bases to trimming and J lost 8 bases; unmatched junction nucleotides: 11. CDR3 nucleotide sequence: TGTGCCAGCAGTAGAAGGGACAGGGGATTGTCCGGCTACACCTTC. Protein sequence: CASSRRDRGLSGYTF.

This clonotype was recorded at least ten times. The chain joins TRBV5-1 to TRBJ1-3, with 8 bases lining up with TRBD1. J lost 2 bases, V lost 4 bases, and 8 bases had no gene match. The V gene's germline CDR1 is SGHRS and CDR2 YFSETQ. This CDR3 region has 16 residues. This CDR3 reads CASSVSTGVPGNTIYF. The CDR3 DNA sequence: TGCGCCAGCAGCGTGTCGACAGGGGTGCCTGGAAACACCATATATTTT.

There are many counts of this clonotype. This chain connects TRBV28 to TRBJ1-3; D uncertain. The CDR3 covers 16 residues. The V end was cut by 4 bases, the J end by 0 bases, with 13 bases between. CDR1 MDHEN and CDR2 SYDVKM come from the germline V gene. DNA of the CDR3: TGTGCCAGCAGTTCCCCCGTAGGGAACTCTGGAAACACCATATATTTT. It codes for CASSSPVGNSGNTIYF.